This entry lists 18 T cell receptor beta chains sequenced from one sample in a study of T cell responses to AZD1222 COVID-19 vaccine. Produced via immunoSEQ multiplex PCR; TCRdb's table is partial and in-frame only. The sample holds 25,000 to 35,000 clones; just under 80% are singletons and the top ten take 4.5% to 7%. The sample consisted of peripheral blood, taken on day 0 of AZD1222 vaccination. The receptor set was obtained from an adult in good health.

The chain combines TRBV4-2 with TRBJ2-3; D might be TRBD1 (5 bases). The CDR3 totals 16 residues. Per germline, CDR1 LGHNA and CDR2 YNFKEQ. Trimming left V 1 base short and J 2 bases short, with 13 bases between. The CDR3 DNA reads as TGTGCCAGCAGCCAAGTAGGGGAACGAGTCACAGATACGCAGTATTTT. Its translation is CASSQVGERVTDTQYF.

The chain carries TRBV4-3 and TRBJ1-5; D might be TRBD1 (6 bases). Trimming stripped 1 base from V and 6 bases from J, with 13 bases between. This CDR3 is 15 amino acids long. Germline-derived CDR1 and CDR2 are LGHNA and YSLEER. The CDR3 loop is CASSQGRGSSQPQHF. CDR3 coding DNA: TGCGCCAGCAGCCAAGGCAGGGGATCTAGTCAGCCCCAGCATTTT.

Comments on this clone: Other DNA sequences in the same sample also yield this CDR3. This chain joins TRBV14 and TRBJ1-1, with D maybe TRBD1 (5 bases). Trimming took 1 base from V and 4 from J, leaving 13 bases between them. Germline V lookup: CDR1 SGHDN, CDR2 FVKESK. CDR3 length: 15 amino acids. CDR3 sequence (DNA): TGTGCCAGCAGCCAAGCGGGGGGAAGAGGCACTGAAGCTTTCTTT. Translation: CASSQAGGRGTEAFF.

The rearrangement uses TRBV7-9 and TRBJ2-1, with 7 bases aligning to TRBD2. The CDR3 covers 12 residues. Germline CDR1 is SEHNR and CDR2 is FQNEAQ (reference sequence). The ends lost 8 bases at V and 5 bases at J; junction bases unmatched: 3. CDR3 in DNA: TGTGCCAGCGGAGCGGGAAACAATGAGCAGTTCTTC. It translates to CASGAGNNEQFF.

The chain uses TRBV6-5 and TRBJ1-3; 10 positions match TRBD1. Trimming removed 6 bases from V and 0 bases from J; junction bases left unmatched: 2. CDR3 size: 15 residues. Germline CDR1 reads MNHEY; CDR2 reads SVGAGI. The CDR3 nucleotides read TGTGCCAGCAGGGGACAGGGGCCCTCTGGAAACACCATATATTTT. Residues: CASRGQGPSGNTIYF.

This clone was counted a single time. This chain links TRBV2 with TRBJ1-1; D is unclear. Germline lookup yields CDR1 SNHLY and CDR2 FYNNEI. V lost 6 bases to trimming and J lost 1 base, with 12 bases between them. There are 14 residues in the CDR3. CDR3 protein: CASREGRSNTEAFF. The CDR3 region has the DNA TGTGCCAGCAGAGAGGGCAGATCGAACACTGAAGCTTTCTTT.

The CDR3 region is CASSEGERAGREQYF. CDR3 nucleotides: TGTGCCAGCAGTGAAGGTGAGCGGGCCGGACGCGAGCAGTACTTC. The rearrangement uses TRBV2 and TRBJ2-7; maybe TRBD2 (6 bases). V lost 1 base and J 6 bases, leaving 16 bases between the germline ends. This CDR3 comprises 15 residues. Germline V lookup: CDR1 SNHLY, CDR2 FYNNEI.

This clone showed up just once. The chain links TRBV2 to TRBJ2-7, with a weak D call TRBD1 (6 bases). V was clipped by 6 bases and J by 3 bases, with 15 bases between them. This CDR3 has 14 amino acids. Germline values: CDR1 SNHLY, CDR2 FYNNEI. This CDR3 is CASSEPLQGYEQYV. CDR3 DNA sequence: TGTGCCAGCAGCGAACCTTTACAGGGCTACGAGCAGTACGTC.

This clone appeared once. The chain combines TRBV30 with TRBJ1-5; tentatively, D is TRBD1 (5 bases). The CDR3 spans 14 residues. V lost 3 bases and J 5 bases, leaving 14 bases between the germline ends. Germline V gene lookup returns CDR1 GTSNPN and CDR2 SVGIG (reference sequence). CDR3 amino acids: CAWSKDRGDQPQHF. DNA for the CDR3: TGTGCCTGGAGCAAAGACAGAGGGGATCAGCCCCAGCATTTT.

V and J are TRBV4-1 and TRBJ1-2; D uncertain. There are 13 residues in the CDR3. V shed 2 bases and J shed 1 base, with 5 bases lying between them. Germline V gene lookup returns CDR1 MGHRA and CDR2 YSYEKL. CDR3 protein: CASSQQDNYGYTF. CDR3 sequence (DNA): TGCGCCAGCAGCCAACAGGATAACTATGGCTACACCTTC.

V is TRBV9 and J is TRBJ1-2, with unresolved D. Trimming cost V 0 bases and J 5 bases, with 11 bases left between them. This CDR3 is 14 amino acids long. The V gene's germline CDR1 is SGDLS and CDR2 YYNGEE. The CDR3 bases are TGTGCCAGCAGCGTAGGAAGAACAATTTATGGCTACACCTTC. It yields the protein CASSVGRTIYGYTF.

The chain joins TRBV19 to TRBJ2-2, with TRBD2 matching 7 bases. The trim removed 6 bases at V and 6 bases at J, leaving 10 bases unmatched. The CDR3 has 15 residues. Germline-derived CDR1 and CDR2 are LNHDA and SQIVND (reference sequence). The CDR3 protein is CASSGLVWSAGELFF. The CDR3 nucleotides are TGTGCCAGTAGCGGACTAGTTTGGAGTGCCGGGGAGCTGTTTTTT.

A few counts support this clone. The chain has TRBV18 and TRBJ1-6; perhaps TRBD1 as D (5 bases). The CDR3 has 15 residues. Germline V gene sequence: CDR1 KGHSH, CDR2 LQKENI. Trimming took 2 bases from V and 8 from J, leaving 13 bases between them. The DNA of the CDR3 is TGTGCCAGCTCACCAATGGACTCGGGGGATTCACCCCTCCACTTT. It specifies CASSPMDSGDSPLHF.

This clone was detected only once. CDR3 in DNA: TGTGCCAGCAGCCCGTTAGCGGGAGGGGCGACAGATACGCAGTATTTT. Protein: CASSPLAGGATDTQYF. V usage is TRBV5-6 and J usage is TRBJ2-3, with 11 bases matching TRBD2. V shed 4 bases, J shed 3 bases, and the junction held 7 bases outside the gene matches. The CDR3 runs to 16 residues. Germline CDR1 is SGHDT and CDR2 is YYEEEE.

The rearrangement joins TRBV5-1 to TRBJ2-6; D unclear. CDR1 is SGHRS, CDR2 YFSETQ, per germline. There are 17 residues in the CDR3. V lost 4 bases and J lost 2, with 16 bases in between. The CDR3 here is CASSQPRPGPGANVLTF. CDR3 nucleotide sequence: TGCGCCAGCAGCCAACCCAGACCCGGGCCTGGGGCCAACGTCCTGACTTTC.

The rearrangement joins TRBV11-3 to TRBJ2-5; D gene uncertain. Germline V CDR1 and CDR2: SGHNT, YENEEA. CDR3 length equals 14 residues. The V and J ends lost 3 bases and 2 bases respectively, with 10 bases between them. The CDR3 DNA sequence: TGTGCCAGCAGCTTGGGCCAGACTCAAGAGACCCAGTACTTC. Translation: CASSLGQTQETQYF.

CDR3 nucleotide sequence: TGTGCCAGCACCGGTGAGAGCTATGGCTACACCTTC. It codes for CASTGESYGYTF. The J gene is TRBJ1-2, the V gene TRBV2; the D is unclear. Germline assignment: CDR1 SNHLY and CDR2 FYNNEI. This CDR3 is 12 amino acids long. V was clipped by 7 bases and J by 4 bases, with 10 bases between them.

J is TRBJ2-1 and V is TRBV6-5, with 9 bases fitting TRBD1. CDR3 length equals 15 residues. Germline-derived CDR1 and CDR2 are MNHEY and SVGAGI. After removal of 5 bases from V and 3 bases from J, the junction contained 5 bases not matched to a gene. The CDR3 nucleotides are TGTGCCAGCAGTCGGGGACAGGGTAACTACAATGAGCAGTTCTTC. Its translation is CASSRGQGNYNEQFF.